Each of the 16 T cell receptor beta chains below was sequenced from the same sample in a study of T cells in Graves' hyperthyroidism and ophthalmopathy. TCR beta CDR3 regions were amplified from RNA. The HTBI set primed first-round TCR CDR3 RT-PCR. TCRdb passed the multiplex PCR reads through MiXCR, listing each CDR3 protein once. The table lists 750,000 to 950,000 distinct CDR3 sequences, about two fifths of them singletons, with approximately 8.7% in the top ten. Sequencing was performed on blood. These receptors all stem from a man aged 18 to 35 with Graves' hyperthyroidism.

This clonotype was found a few times. The chain recombines TRBV12-3 or TRBV12-4 with TRBJ1-6, with D possibly matching TRBD1 (5 bases). Trimming removed 3 bases from V and 7 bases from J, with 13 bases in between. This CDR3 is built from 15 residues. CDR3 sequence (DNA): TGTGCCAGCAGTTTCGGGGGAAGTGTGAATTCACCCCTCCACTTT. Amino acid sequence: CASSFGGSVNSPLHF.

This clonotype was observed a handful of times. This sequence joins TRBV4-1 and TRBJ1-2, with 10 bases that match TRBD1. This CDR3 has 15 amino acids. Germline V gene data show CDR1 as MGHRA and CDR2 as YSYEKL. The V segment lost 2 bases and the J segment 3 bases; nucleotides outside the gene matches: 3. The CDR3 spells CASSQPGTGDYGYTF. The CDR3 DNA reads TGCGCCAGCAGCCAACCTGGGACAGGGGACTATGGCTACACCTTC.

As concerns this clonotype: An end of the junction does not agree with germline; a read error may underlie this. The chain carries TRBV5-1 and TRBJ2-5; tentative D call: TRBD1 (7 bases). The CDR3 length is 17 residues. Germline V gene data show CDR1 as SGHRS and CDR2 as YFSETQ. The DNA for the CDR3 is TGTGCCAGCAGTCCCGCCCCCCAGGGGGGTTACGAAGAGACCCAGTACTTC. This sequence encodes CASSPAPQGGYEETQYF.

This clonotype was found a few times. This chain uses TRBV7-6 with TRBJ2-7; 7 nucleotides line up with TRBD2. The CDR3 is made up of 15 amino acids. Germline CDR1 SGHVS, CDR2 FNYEAQ. V trimming: 2 bases; J trimming: 5 bases; junction bases outside the gene matches: 9. In DNA, the CDR3 is TGTGCCAGCAGCTTACCGGCGGGAGCGTACGACGAGCAGTACTTC. Its protein is CASSLPAGAYDEQYF.

The chain carries TRBV29-1 and TRBJ2-7; possibly TRBD2 for D (7 bases). Trimming left V 6 bases short and J 5 bases short, with 14 bases between. This CDR3 is built from 12 residues. CDR1 SQVTM and CDR2 ANQGSEA come from the germline V gene. The chain's CDR3 is CSVGGATNEQYF. The CDR3 DNA follows: TGCAGCGTGGGGGGGGCGACTAACGAGCAGTACTTC.

This clonotype was detected only once. The chain uses TRBV28 and TRBJ2-6; D might be TRBD2 (5 bases). Trimming cost V 2 bases and J 0 bases, with 8 bases left between them. The CDR3 sequence is 16 residues long. Germline CDR1 and CDR2: MDHEN and SYDVKM. The CDR3 loop is CASSLVRDSGANVLTF. CDR3 sequence (DNA): TGTGCCAGCAGTTTAGTCCGGGACTCTGGGGCCAACGTCCTGACTTTC.

This clonotype has a handful of counts. The chain joins TRBV4-1 to TRBJ2-7, with a tentative D call TRBD1 (5 bases). Germline-derived CDR1 and CDR2 are MGHRA and YSYEKL. The V and J ends lost 3 bases and 3 bases respectively, with 12 bases between them. The CDR3 sequence is 14 residues long. Here the CDR3 reads CASSQAGRGYEQYF. DNA of the CDR3: TGCGCCAGCAGCCAGGCCGGAAGGGGCTACGAGCAGTACTTC.

In its sample, this clonotype was seen a few times. V is TRBV10-3 and J is TRBJ2-3; the D is unclear. This CDR3 region has 12 residues. V was clipped by 8 bases and J by 3 bases, with 9 bases between them. Germline CDR1 ENHRY, CDR2 SYGVKD. The CDR3 DNA reads as TGTGCCATCGGTCCGGCTACAGATACGCAGTATTTT. Translated, it gives CAIGPATDTQYF.

In regard to this clonotype: A much more abundant neighbour one base away suggests this may be a read error. The gene calls are TRBV19 and TRBJ1-5, with D uncertain. V was trimmed by 5 bases and J by 9 bases, leaving 20 bases between them. This CDR3 has 15 amino acids. Germline lookup yields CDR1 LNHDA and CDR2 SQIVND (reference sequence). CDR3: CASSSGPEAYLPQHF. Written as DNA, the CDR3 is TGTGCCAGTAGTTCAGGACCGGAGGCGTATCTGCCCCAGCATTTT.

This clonotype was seen at least ten times. The rearrangement links TRBV29-1 to TRBJ1-2, with D hard to call. The CDR3 totals 13 residues. Between the trimmed V and J ends, which lost 3 bases and 4 bases, there was a span of 12 bases. CDR1 is SQVTM and CDR2 is ANQGSEA in the germline V gene. The CDR3 spells CSVEARSGYGYTF. CDR3 nucleotide sequence: TGCAGCGTTGAGGCCCGCTCCGGCTATGGCTACACCTTC.

In its sample, this clonotype was seen a few times. The chain is built from TRBV6-6 and TRBJ1-6, with D possibly matching TRBD1 (5 bases). V was cut by 5 bases and J by 16 bases, with 12 bases left in between. The germline V gene has CDR1 MNHNY and CDR2 SVGAGI (reference sequence). The CDR3 runs to 11 residues. The CDR3 spells CASSEEQALHF. The CDR3 region has the DNA TGTGCCAGCAGTGAGGAACAGGCACTCCACTTT.

This sequence joins TRBV7-9 and TRBJ2-5; D gene uncertain. Germline lookup yields CDR1 SEHNR and CDR2 FQNEAQ (reference sequence). V was cut by 3 bases and J by 2 bases, with 10 bases left in between. The CDR3 runs to 14 residues. CDR3 bases: TGTGCCAGCAGCTTGGGGAACGGTCAAGAGACCCAGTACTTC. Translated, it gives CASSLGNGQETQYF.

This clonotype was observed at least ten times. The gene calls are TRBV7-2 and TRBJ2-7; weak D call: TRBD1 (5 bases). The CDR3 totals 12 residues. From germline, CDR1 is SGHTA and CDR2 FQGNSA. With 6 bases removed from V and 9 bases from J, the gap between germline ends came to 15 bases. CDR3 nucleotides: TGTGCCAGCAGTAGCCAGGGTAAGGGGCAGTACTTC. Protein product: CASSSQGKGQYF. Supplemented by reference TRBV7-2 and TRBJ2-7, the full variable domain reads GAGVSQSPSNKVTEKGKDVELRCDPISGHTALYWYRQSLGQGLEFLIYFQGNSAPDKSGLPSDRFSAERTGGSVSTLTIQRTQQEDSAVYLCASSSQGKGQYFGPGTRLTVT.

This clonotype has a count of ten or more. The chain joins TRBV11-2 to TRBJ1-1; D is undetermined. Germline loops: CDR1 SGHAT, CDR2 FQNNGV. V gave up 4 bases and J gave up 5 bases, with 8 bases separating them. The length of the CDR3 is 12 residues. CDR3: CASSSRRTEAFF. CDR3 bases: TGTGCCAGCAGCTCTCGACGGACTGAAGCTTTCTTT.

The V gene is TRBV7-8, the J gene TRBJ2-7; 15 nucleotides line up with TRBD2. The CDR3 extends over 20 amino acids. The V segment lost 4 bases and the J segment 5 bases; nucleotides outside the gene matches: 18. Germline CDR1 SGHVS, CDR2 FQNEAQ. The CDR3 spells CASSSRTSGGVYHKSDEQYF. DNA of the CDR3: TGTGCCAGCAGCTCTCGGACTAGCGGGGGGGTTTATCATAAGTCAGACGAGCAGTACTTC.

This clonotype was seen ten or more times. V usage is TRBV7-9 and J usage is TRBJ1-3, with 7 nucleotides matching TRBD1. Unmatched junction bases numbered 8, after V lost 3 bases and J lost 3 bases. This CDR3 is 16 amino acids long. Germline V lookup: CDR1 SEHNR, CDR2 FQNEAQ (reference sequence). CDR3 in amino acids: CASSFARGWIGNTIYF. In nucleotides, the CDR3 is TGTGCCAGCAGCTTTGCCAGGGGGTGGATTGGAAACACCATATATTTT.